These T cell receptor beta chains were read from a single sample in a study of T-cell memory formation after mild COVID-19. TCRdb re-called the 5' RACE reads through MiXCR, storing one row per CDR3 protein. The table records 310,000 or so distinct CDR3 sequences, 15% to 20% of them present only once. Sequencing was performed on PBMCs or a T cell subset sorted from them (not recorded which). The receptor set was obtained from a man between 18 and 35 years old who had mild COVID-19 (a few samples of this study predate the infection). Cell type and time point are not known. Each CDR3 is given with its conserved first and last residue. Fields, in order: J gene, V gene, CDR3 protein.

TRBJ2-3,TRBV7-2,CASSLVGEAGTRRDTQYF
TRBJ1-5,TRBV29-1,CSVEGGQGGQPQHF
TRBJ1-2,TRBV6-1,CASLDRDTGYTF
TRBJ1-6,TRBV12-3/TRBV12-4,CASSLAGLSPLHF
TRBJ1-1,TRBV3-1,CASSLQDAGEAFF
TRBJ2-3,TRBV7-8,CASSNPKLAGGPGTQYF
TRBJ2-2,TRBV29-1,CSGGTGGTGELFF
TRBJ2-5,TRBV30,CAWEMGGTTLETQYF
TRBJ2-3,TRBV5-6,CASSFGLGSTDTQYF
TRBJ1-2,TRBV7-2,CASSFGNYGYTF
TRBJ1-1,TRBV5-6,CASSSGLQGRTEAFF
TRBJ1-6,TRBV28,CASRVLGSPLHF
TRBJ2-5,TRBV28,CASSTRGKETQYF
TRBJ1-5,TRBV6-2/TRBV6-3,CASSYYPRGNNQPQHF
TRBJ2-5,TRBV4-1,CASSQAALAGVGPQETQYF
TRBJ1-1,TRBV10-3,CAISDLGGTEAFF
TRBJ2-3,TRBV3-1,CASSQDVVRTDTQYF
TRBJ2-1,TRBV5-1,CASTPWTGSANEQFF
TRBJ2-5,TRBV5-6,CASSLGLWRGETQYF
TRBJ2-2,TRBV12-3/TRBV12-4,CASSFGPGNTGELFF
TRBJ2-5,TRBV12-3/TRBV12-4,CASSRPPPETQYF
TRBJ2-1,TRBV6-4,CASSSRWDSYNEQFF